A single sample is the source of the 27 T cell receptor beta chains below, sequenced in a study of blood T cell repertoires in COVID-19. The assay was immunoSEQ multiplex PCR, and TCRdb's table has in-frame clones only and misses some. Of about 83,000 clones in the sample, roughly nine tenths were seen once. The sample comprised peripheral blood. These receptors all stem from a woman aged 45-60 years with active or convalescent COVID-19.

This clone was observed at least ten times. The chain has TRBV25-1 and TRBJ2-2; maybe TRBD2 (5 bases). The CDR3 has 12 residues. From germline, CDR1 is MGHDK and CDR2 SYGVNS. V lost 6 bases to trimming and J lost 6 bases, with 8 bases between them. The DNA for the CDR3 is TGTGCCAGCAGCCCGCGGGCCGGGGAGCTGTTTTTT. This translates into CASSPRAGELFF. Supplemented by reference TRBV25-1 and TRBJ2-2, the full variable domain reads EADIYQTPRYLVIGTGKKITLECSQTMGHDKMYWYQQDPGMELHLIHYSYGVNSTEKGDLSSESTVSRIRTEHFPLTLESARPSHTSQYLCASSPRAGELFFGEGSRLTVL.

The genes are TRBV19 and TRBJ2-7; maybe TRBD2 (5 bases). CDR3 length: 13 amino acids. Trimming cost V 1 base and J 5 bases, with 9 bases left between them. From germline, CDR1 is LNHDA and CDR2 SQIVND (reference sequence). In DNA form, the CDR3 reads TGTGCCAGTAGTATAGCTAGCAGCCACGAGCAGTACTTC. This codes for CASSIASSHEQYF.

The CDR3 here is CASSPGRTSVTTDTQYF. The CDR3 nucleotides are TGTGCCAGCAGTCCTGGCCGGACTAGCGTTACCACAGATACGCAGTATTTT. The rearrangement joins TRBV6-6 to TRBJ2-3, with 9 positions matching TRBD2. Germline lookup yields CDR1 MNHNY and CDR2 SVGAGI (reference sequence). Trimming removed 5 bases from V and 2 bases from J; junction bases left unmatched: 11. There are 17 residues in the CDR3.

The CDR3 nucleotides read TGCGCCAGCAGCCAAGATCAAGGACAGGGCTACGAGCAGTACTTC. Protein product: CASSQDQGQGYEQYF. The V gene is TRBV4-3, the J gene TRBJ2-7, with 8 bases that match TRBD1. CDR1 LGHNA and CDR2 YSLEER come from the germline V gene. The CDR3 is made up of 15 amino acids. Trimming cost V 0 bases and J 3 bases; bases outside gene matches: 4.

J is TRBJ2-1 and V is TRBV10-3, with a weak D call TRBD2 (5 bases). V lost 0 bases to trimming and J lost 8 bases, with 14 bases between them. The germline CDR1 and CDR2 sequences are ENHRY and SYGVKD. The CDR3 runs 15 residues. Here the CDR3 reads CAISESVRAGDEQFF. Here the CDR3 DNA reads TGTGCCATCAGTGAGTCTGTTCGGGCCGGGGATGAGCAGTTCTTC.

This chain links TRBV19 with TRBJ2-1, with 7 bases fitting TRBD2. CDR1 is LNHDA and CDR2 is SQIVND in the germline V gene (reference sequence). The V segment lost 7 bases and the J segment 3 bases; nucleotides outside the gene matches: 9. This CDR3 has 15 amino acids. CDR3 amino acids: CASTQYGGGYNEQFF. The CDR3 bases are TGTGCCAGTACCCAATATGGCGGGGGCTACAATGAGCAGTTCTTC.

This clone was found once. The chain recombines TRBV3-1 (or the pseudogene TRBV3-2) with TRBJ2-6; no reliable D call. The CDR3 spans 15 residues. The V gene lost 3 bases and the J gene lost 0 bases, with 6 bases spanning the gap. Germline V gene data show CDR1 as LGHDT and CDR2 as YNNKEL (reference sequence). The CDR3 here is CASSHSSSGANVLTF. As DNA, the CDR3 is TGTGCCAGCAGCCACTCTAGCTCTGGGGCCAACGTCCTGACTTTC.

This chain joins TRBV6-4 and TRBJ2-1; 10 positions agree with TRBD2. CDR3 size: 15 residues. Germline CDR1 is MRHNA and CDR2 is SNTAGT. Trimming cost V 1 base and J 7 bases; bases outside gene matches: 4. CDR3 in DNA: TGTGCCAGCAGTGACTTGGCTAGCGGGGGAAATGAGCAGTTCTTC. Translation gives CASSDLASGGNEQFF.

V and J are TRBV7-8 and TRBJ1-4, with D possibly matching TRBD1 (5 bases). Trimming stripped 0 bases from V and 5 bases from J, with 10 bases between. The CDR3 contains 15 residues. The germline V gene has CDR1 SGHVS and CDR2 FQNEAQ. The CDR3 DNA reads as TGTGCCAGCAGCTTAGCATCGGCAGGGAATGAAAAACTGTTTTTT. Translation: CASSLASAGNEKLFF.

This clone was seen just once. The CDR3: CASSYRQGLPGANVLTF. The CDR3 DNA reads TGTGCCAGCAGTTACAGGCAGGGGCTACCCGGGGCCAACGTCCTGACTTTC. The chain joins TRBV6-7 to TRBJ2-6; possible D gene TRBD1, 6 bases. TRBV6-7 is noted as an ORF with a role that remains uncertain. The CDR3 contains 17 residues. Trimming removed 2 bases from V and 4 bases from J, with 15 bases in between.

The CDR3 is CASSISAPMNTEAFF. DNA for the CDR3: TGTGCCAGTAGTATATCCGCGCCTATGAACACTGAAGCTTTCTTT. This rearrangement joins TRBV19 to TRBJ1-1; D not certain. Germline V gene lookup returns CDR1 LNHDA and CDR2 SQIVND (reference sequence). The V gene lost 2 bases and the J gene lost 0 bases, with 10 bases spanning the gap. This CDR3 region has 15 residues.

This sequence joins TRBV6-1 and TRBJ1-2, with TRBD1 as a possible D gene (6 bases). With 2 bases removed from V and 7 bases from J, the gap between germline ends came to 20 bases. The germline gives CDR1 MNHNS, CDR2 SASEGT. The CDR3 runs 16 residues. Here the CDR3 reads CASSESGPEGGAGYTF. The CDR3 bases are TGTGCCAGCAGTGAATCGGGGCCGGAAGGGGGGGCTGGCTACACCTTC.

The chain combines TRBV6-2 or TRBV6-3 with TRBJ1-6; D ambiguous. The CDR3 is made up of 13 amino acids. V dropped 2 bases and J dropped 8 bases, with 7 bases sitting between them. Per the germline V gene, CDR1 is MNHEY and CDR2 is SVGEGT. Here the CDR3 DNA reads TGTGCCAGCAGTTACGAGTCCGATTCACCCCTCCACTTT. It specifies CASSYESDSPLHF.

The CDR3 spells CASSYGDSNQPQHF. Written as DNA, the CDR3 is TGTGCCAGCAGTTACGGAGATAGCAATCAGCCCCAGCATTTT. This chain joins TRBV6-2 or TRBV6-3 and TRBJ1-5; D call uncertain. The CDR3 has 14 residues. Germline assignment: CDR1 MNHEY and CDR2 SVGEGT. Between the trimmed V and J ends, which lost 2 bases and 0 bases, there was a span of 5 bases.

This clone was observed once. This chain connects TRBV5-1 to TRBJ1-2; 9 bases are shared with TRBD1. V trimming: 4 bases; J trimming: 6 bases; junction bases outside the gene matches: 10. The CDR3 length is 15 residues. CDR1 and CDR2 from the germline V gene are SGHRS and YFSETQ. CDR3 in amino acids: CASSPRTGVADGYTF. Here the CDR3 DNA reads TGCGCCAGCAGCCCGCGGACAGGGGTTGCAGATGGCTACACCTTC. The full variable domain, completed using reference TRBV5-1 and TRBJ1-2, is KAGVTQTPRYLIKTRGQQVTLSCSPISGHRSVSWYQQTPGQGLQFLFEYFSETQRNKGNFPGRFSGRQFSNSRSEMNVSTLELGDSALYLCASSPRTGVADGYTFGSGTRLTVV.

This clone appeared a few times. The chain joins TRBV9 to TRBJ1-3, with 7 bases identical to TRBD1. This CDR3 is 15 amino acids long. The germline CDR1 and CDR2 sequences are SGDLS and YYNGEE. V lost 2 bases to trimming and J lost 0 bases; unmatched junction nucleotides: 2. As DNA, the CDR3 is TGTGCCAGCAGCGTTACAGGGGCCTCTGGAAACACCATATATTTT. Its protein is CASSVTGASGNTIYF. Full variable domain (remainder filled in from reference TRBV9 and TRBJ1-3): DSGVTQTPKHLITATGQRVTLRCSPRSGDLSVYWYQQSLDQGLQFLIQYYNGEERAKGNILERFSAQQFPDLHSELNLSSLELGDSALYFCASSVTGASGNTIYFGEGSWLTVV.

V is TRBV5-1 and J is TRBJ2-6; no firm D call. Germline assignment: CDR1 SGHRS and CDR2 YFSETQ. This CDR3 has 14 residues. V was trimmed by 2 bases and J by 2 bases, leaving 5 bases between them. The CDR3 DNA is TGCGCCAGCAGCTTTAATACTGGGGCCAACGTCCTGACTTTC. The encoded protein is CASSFNTGANVLTF.

The rearrangement joins TRBV3-1 (or the pseudogene TRBV3-2) to TRBJ1-3; 8 bases fit TRBD1. With V trimmed by 6 bases and J by 4 bases, 8 bases remained unmatched. Per the germline V gene, CDR1 is LGHDT and CDR2 is YNNKEL (reference sequence). This CDR3 contains 15 residues. CDR3 coding DNA: TGTGCCAGCAGGAATTCAGGGGGCCAAGGAAACACCATATATTTT. This gives the protein CASRNSGGQGNTIYF.

The table lists this clone with a few counts. The chain uses TRBV5-4 and TRBJ1-2, with 11 bases matching TRBD1. Germline V gene sequence: CDR1 SGHNT, CDR2 YYREEE (reference sequence). The CDR3 runs to 14 residues. With V trimmed by 3 bases and J by 7 bases, 5 bases remained unmatched. In DNA form, the CDR3 reads TGTGCCAGCAGCTACGGACAGGGGGCACTTGGCTACACCTTC. Its protein product is CASSYGQGALGYTF.

The gene calls are TRBV4-1 and TRBJ1-2, with a tentative D call TRBD1 (6 bases). Trimming removed 1 base at V and 7 bases at J, with 10 bases between. The CDR3 sequence is 13 residues long. Per germline, CDR1 MGHRA and CDR2 YSYEKL. Here the CDR3 DNA reads TGCGCCAGCAGCCAAGTACGGACAGCTGGCTACACCTTC. This sequence encodes CASSQVRTAGYTF.

This clone turned up a few times. This chain uses TRBV3-1 (or the pseudogene TRBV3-2) with TRBJ1-1; D may be TRBD1 (5 bases). V gave up 3 bases and J gave up 1 base, with 15 bases separating them. CDR1 and CDR2 from the germline V gene are LGHDT and YNNKEL (reference sequence). The length of the CDR3 is 16 residues. The CDR3 nucleotides are TGTGCCAGCAGCCAGACGTCAGGGTCGGGGAACACTGAAGCTTTCTTT. Encoded protein: CASSQTSGSGNTEAFF.

This clone was detected once. V usage is TRBV27 and J usage is TRBJ2-1, with TRBD2 identical over 8 bases. Trimming cost V 6 bases and J 6 bases; bases outside gene matches: 19. CDR1 and CDR2 (germline): MNHEY, SMNVEV (reference sequence). CDR3 length: 18 amino acids. The chain's CDR3 is CASRRGGGGPSSFNEQFF. DNA of the CDR3: TGTGCCAGCAGAAGGGGGGGCGGGGGGCCGTCATCGTTCAATGAGCAGTTCTTC.

CDR3 nucleotide sequence: TGTGCCACCAGTGTCCCCTCGCCCGGGTCGCCCTCTGGGGCCAACGTCCTGACTTTC. Its protein product is CATSVPSPGSPSGANVLTF. The chain combines TRBV24-1 with TRBJ2-6; D unclear. The V end lost 5 bases, the J end lost 0 bases, and 19 bases lay between the germline ends. The CDR3 loop spans 19 amino acids. Germline-derived CDR1 and CDR2 are KGHDR and SFDVKD.

The chain recombines TRBV7-3 with TRBJ2-5, with 10 nucleotides matching TRBD1. Trimming cost V 5 bases and J 5 bases; bases outside gene matches: 8. The length of the CDR3 is 15 residues. The V gene's germline CDR1 is SGHTA and CDR2 FQGTGA. This CDR3 is CASSPQTGGRETQYF. CDR3 sequence (DNA): TGTGCCAGCAGCCCGCAGACAGGGGGCAGGGAGACCCAGTACTTC. The variable domain in full, with the rest retrieved from reference TRBV7-3 and TRBJ2-5, is GAGVSQTPSNKVTEKGKYVELRCDPISGHTALYWYRQSLGQGPEFLIYFQGTGAADDSGLPNDRFFAVRPEGSVSTLKIQRTERGDSAVYLCASSPQTGGRETQYFGPGTRLLVL.

About this clone itself: This sample also contains other DNA sequences that code for the same CDR3. This chain uses TRBV18 with TRBJ1-1; 7 nucleotides align to TRBD1. Germline V CDR1 and CDR2: KGHSH, LQKENI. The CDR3 is 14 residues long. Unmatched junction bases numbered 2, after V lost 0 bases and J lost 4 bases. CDR3 amino acids: CASSPPDRVTEAFF. The CDR3 coding sequence is TGTGCCAGCTCACCACCTGACAGGGTCACTGAAGCTTTCTTT.

This rearrangement joins TRBV9 to TRBJ2-2, with D hard to call. The germline V and J ends were trimmed by 2 bases and 3 bases, with 2 bases remaining between them. The CDR3 covers 12 residues. Germline assignment: CDR1 SGDLS and CDR2 YYNGEE. This chain's CDR3 is CASSVYTGELFF. For the CDR3, the DNA is TGTGCCAGCAGCGTCTACACCGGGGAGCTGTTTTTT.

This chain joins TRBV19 and TRBJ1-1; 9 bases are shared with TRBD1. Losses at the gene ends were 4 bases for V and 1 base for J; bases not matched to a gene: 1. This CDR3 region has 14 residues. CDR1 and CDR2 (germline): LNHDA, SQIVND (reference sequence). The DNA of the CDR3 is TGTGCCAGTAGTAGGGGACAGGGGAACACTGAAGCTTTCTTT. Translation gives CASSRGQGNTEAFF.